The 11 T cell receptor beta chains below were found in one sample sequenced in a study of CD8+ T cells in alopecia areata. Following extraction, RNA underwent reverse transcription to cDNA, which served as the sequencing template. Sequencing was performed with immunoSEQ multiplex PCR; in TCRdb, only in-frame clones are kept and a portion is missing. Here the sample spans under 350,000 clones, 58% being singletons. The treatment: oral pan-JAK inhibitor, 5-10 mg twice daily. Sample: CD4+ T cells sorted from blood, taken at week 24, from a patient treated with tofacitinib. These receptors were obtained from a human donor with alopecia areata.

A single count supports this clone. This sequence joins TRBV29-1 and TRBJ2-7; perhaps TRBD1 as D (5 bases). Trimming took 5 bases from V and 3 from J, leaving 11 bases between them. CDR3 length: 12 amino acids. Germline lookup yields CDR1 SQVTM and CDR2 ANQGSEA. The CDR3 nucleotides are TGCAGCGTTCGAGTAGGGGTCTACGAGCAGTACTTC. Amino acid sequence: CSVRVGVYEQYF.

The genes are TRBV5-6 and TRBJ1-1; D possibly corresponds to TRBD1 (5 bases). This CDR3 has 16 amino acids. Trimming cost V 6 bases and J 1 base, with 19 bases left between them. The germline CDR1 and CDR2 sequences are SGHDT and YYEEEE. CDR3 sequence (DNA): TGTGCCAGCACCACCCTGGGGGTGCCCGCGAACACTGAAGCTTTCTTT. Translated: CASTTLGVPANTEAFF. The full variable domain, with the rest looked up from reference TRBV5-6 and TRBJ1-1, is DAGVTQSPTHLIKTRGQQVTLRCSPKSGHDTVSWYQQALGQGPQFIFQYYEEEERQRGNFPDRFSGHQFPNYSSELNVNALLLGDSALYLCASTTLGVPANTEAFFGQGTRLTVV.

The chain carries TRBV5-6 and TRBJ2-7, with TRBD2 matching 7 bases. V dropped 4 bases and J dropped 4; count of bases not matched to a gene: 11. The germline V gene has CDR1 SGHDT and CDR2 YYEEEE. The CDR3 is 15 residues long. The CDR3 is CASSIPGTGGYEQYF. The CDR3 DNA reads as TGTGCCAGCAGCATCCCCGGGACGGGAGGATACGAGCAGTACTTC.

The rearrangement links TRBV4-3 to TRBJ2-3; D not resolved. Germline CDR1 is LGHNA and CDR2 is YSLEER. V was trimmed by 1 base and J by 5 bases, leaving 10 bases between them. This CDR3 comprises 14 residues. CDR3 in DNA: TGCGCCAGCAGCCAAGTGCGAGCGCAAGATACGCAGTATTTT. Translated: CASSQVRAQDTQYF.

A word on this clone: The sample has other DNA sequences that encode this CDR3 too. This chain joins TRBV28 and TRBJ2-3; D is undetermined. The V end lost 2 bases, the J end lost 0 bases, and 6 bases lay between the germline ends. Germline V gives CDR1 MDHEN, CDR2 SYDVKM. This CDR3 is built from 14 residues. CDR3 in amino acids: CASSLPSSTDTQYF. The CDR3 DNA reads as TGTGCCAGCAGTTTACCATCTAGCACAGATACGCAGTATTTT.

The rearrangement joins TRBV27 to TRBJ1-2; tentative D call: TRBD1 (6 bases). Germline V gene data show CDR1 as MNHEY and CDR2 as SMNVEV (reference sequence). This CDR3 contains 12 residues. V dropped 8 bases and J dropped 7 bases, with 14 bases sitting between them. The CDR3 DNA reads as TGTGCCAGCGGCGAGGGGGTCTCTGGCTACACCTTC. This codes for CASGEGVSGYTF.

The rearrangement links TRBV5-1 to TRBJ2-3; D unresolved. The germline V and J ends were trimmed by 1 base and 3 bases, with 9 bases remaining between them. The CDR3 length is 14 residues. CDR1 and CDR2 from the germline V gene are SGHRS and YFSETQ. CDR3: CASSLPQGTDTQYF. CDR3 bases: TGCGCCAGCAGCTTGCCCCAAGGGACAGATACGCAGTATTTT.

There are a few counts of this clone. The same CDR3 is also encoded by other DNA sequences in this sample. J is TRBJ1-6 and V is TRBV25-1, with 7 bases that match TRBD1. The junction had 3 bases not matched to a gene; V was cut back by 6 bases and J by 4 bases. The length of the CDR3 is 14 residues. Per the germline V gene, CDR1 is MGHDK and CDR2 is SYGVNS. CDR3 coding DNA: TGTGCCAGCAGAGAGACAGGGTATAATTCACCCCTCCACTTT. This sequence encodes CASRETGYNSPLHF.

This clone occurred a few times. The gene calls are TRBV28 and TRBJ1-2, with D unresolved. The germline V gene encodes CDR1 MDHEN and CDR2 SYDVKM. Trimming took 3 bases from V and 0 from J, leaving 8 bases between them. The CDR3 covers 14 residues. CDR3 sequence (DNA): TGTGCCAGCAGTTTGCAAGGCCCTAACTATGGCTACACCTTC. It is translated as CASSLQGPNYGYTF.

This clone was seen a single time. V is TRBV20-1 and J is TRBJ2-7; no reliable D call. The CDR3 totals 11 residues. V was trimmed by 1 base and J by 3 bases, leaving 4 bases between them. CDR1 and CDR2 (germline): DFQATT, SNEGSKA (reference sequence). CDR3 in amino acids: CSARASYEQYF. CDR3 coding DNA: TGCAGTGCTAGAGCCAGCTACGAGCAGTACTTC.

The chain employs TRBV4-1 and TRBJ2-2; possibly TRBD1 for D (5 bases). The CDR3 consists of 17 residues. Germline V lookup: CDR1 MGHRA, CDR2 YSYEKL. V gave up 3 bases and J gave up 4 bases, with 18 bases separating them. As DNA, the CDR3 is TGCGCCAGCAGCCACCCGATGCTAGGGGTAGGCACCGGGGAGCTGTTTTTT. Its translation is CASSHPMLGVGTGELFF.